This T cell receptor beta chain was recorded in a study of patients and donors after allogeneic stem cell transplantation. Using its own MiXCR run on the RT-PCR reads, TCRdb lists one record per CDR3 protein. The sample consists of some 92,000 distinct CDR3 sequences, around 48% of them appearing once. V was pared by 0 bases and J by 3 bases, with 11 bases between. Per the germline V gene, CDR1 is DFQATT and CDR2 is SNEGSKA (reference sequence). The CDR3 is made up of 14 amino acids. This clonotype was detected only a few times. The clonotype originates from a human donor who was either an allogeneic HSCT recipient or a stem cell or donor lymphocyte infusion donor (not recorded which). It is not recorded whose cells these are; they may come from a transplant donor. V and J are TRBV20-1 and TRBJ1-1; no reliable D call. Sequencing used blood, either unsorted or a sorted T cell fraction (not recorded which). The CDR3 region is CSARDGDRDTEAFF. The DNA of the CDR3 is TGCAGTGCTAGAGACGGAGACCGTGACACTGAAGCTTTCTTT.